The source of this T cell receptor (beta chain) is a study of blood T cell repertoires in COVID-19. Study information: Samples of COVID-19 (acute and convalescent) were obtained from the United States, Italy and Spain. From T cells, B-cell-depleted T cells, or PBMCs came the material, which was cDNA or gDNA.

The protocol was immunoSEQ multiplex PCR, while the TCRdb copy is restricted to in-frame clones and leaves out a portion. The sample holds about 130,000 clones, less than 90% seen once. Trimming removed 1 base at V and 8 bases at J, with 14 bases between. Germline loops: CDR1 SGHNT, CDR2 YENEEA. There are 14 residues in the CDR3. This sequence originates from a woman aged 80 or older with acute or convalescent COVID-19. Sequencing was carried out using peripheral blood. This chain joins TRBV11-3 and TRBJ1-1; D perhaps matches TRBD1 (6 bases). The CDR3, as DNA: TGTGCCAGCAGCTTAGGGGCACGCGGACAGGAAGCTTTCTTT. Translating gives CASSLGARGQEAFF.